This record concerns one T cell receptor (beta chain) sequence. V shed 5 bases, J shed 0 bases, and the junction held 6 bases outside the gene matches. CDR3 length equals 16 residues. Looked up from germline, CDR1 is GTSNPN and CDR2 is SVGIG (reference sequence). The sample comes from a study of shared clonotypes between healthy human individuals. Study overall: Aged 18 to 49, the donors were a couple of women and a few men.

Produced via immunoSEQ multiplex PCR; TCRdb's table is partial and in-frame only. The sample has more than 2,000,000 clones; about 92% are singletons. The V and J genes are TRBV30 and TRBJ1-3, with 11 bases lining up with TRBD1. The clonotype originates from a man younger than 35 in good health. What was sequenced was naive CD4+ T cells sorted from blood. Subset here: CD45RA+ positively selected. The CDR3 DNA sequence: TGTGCCTGGGAAAGGACAGGGGGCACCTCTGGAAACACCATATATTTT. This translates into CAWERTGGTSGNTIYF.